Shown below are 28 T cell receptor beta chains from a single sample sequenced in a study of beta chain features in type 1 diabetes (dated by TCRdb to 2016 to 2019). The full study reports these points: A moderate but significant shortening of TCRB CDR3 length was observed in type 1 diabetes patients in all four CD4+ subsets.

The receptor library was made with the immunoSEQ multiplex PCR assay. The entire amount of isolated RNA was reverse transcribed using the High Capacity cDNA Reverse Transcription Kit, so the sequenced TCRB transcripts were expressed ones. In its TCRdb copy, this immuneACCESS table keeps in-frame sequences only and misses some clones. Where compared with another copy, unresolved V genes explain less than half of these, and the others have no known cause. The sample data list approximately 150,000 clones, and about 13% of these were observed just once. In total, the top ten clones hold 1.3% of the sample. Their antigens remain unidentified. Input material: central memory CD4+ T cells from blood. The receptors stem from a man younger than 35 with type 1 diabetes.

This chain uses TRBV5-4 with TRBJ2-1, with 7 bases lining up with TRBD2. The CDR3 is made up of 14 amino acids. With V trimmed by 4 bases and J by 6 bases, 7 bases remained unmatched. In germline, CDR1 is SGHNT, CDR2 YYREEE (reference sequence). CDR3 protein: CASSKEGGSNEQFF. CDR3 DNA: TGTGCCAGCAGCAAAGAGGGAGGGTCCAATGAGCAGTTCTTC.

This clone came up many times. The chain uses TRBV2 and TRBJ2-1, with TRBD2 identical over 8 bases. Germline values: CDR1 SNHLY, CDR2 FYNNEI. The CDR3 consists of 17 residues. V lost 5 bases, J lost 1 base, and 10 bases stayed unmatched. The CDR3 region has the DNA TGTGCCAGCAGTCTCCCCAGCGGGGGCGCTTCCTACAATGAGCAGTTCTTC. It translates to CASSLPSGGASYNEQFF.

The chain uses TRBV9 and TRBJ2-1; 9 bases map to TRBD2. J was trimmed by 1 base and V by 7 bases; bases with no gene match: 3. This CDR3 has 14 residues. Germline V gene lookup returns CDR1 SGDLS and CDR2 YYNGEE. CDR3 sequence reads: CASATSGSYNEQFF. DNA for the CDR3: TGTGCCAGCGCTACTAGCGGGTCCTACAATGAGCAGTTCTTC.

This chain links TRBV30 with TRBJ1-2; no reliable D call. V was cut by 4 bases and J by 4 bases, with 10 bases left in between. The CDR3 loop spans 12 amino acids. Germline V gene data show CDR1 as GTSNPN and CDR2 as SVGIG (reference sequence). In nucleotides, the CDR3 is TGTGCCTGGACAGTATCCGGCTATGGCTACACCTTC. Protein product: CAWTVSGYGYTF.

The V gene is TRBV19, the J gene TRBJ2-1; a possible D gene is TRBD1 (5 bases). The CDR3 is 16 amino acids. Deletions cut 4 bases from V and 5 bases from J, with 18 bases between. CDR1 and CDR2 from the germline V gene are LNHDA and SQIVND (reference sequence). The CDR3 DNA reads as TGTGCCAGTAGTACTAGACAGCTACTTAGGGACAATGAGCAGTTCTTC. This translates into CASSTRQLLRDNEQFF. The full variable domain, completed using reference TRBV19 and TRBJ2-1, is DGGITQSPKYLFRKEGQNVTLSCEQNLNHDAMYWYRQDPGQGLRLIYYSQIVNDFQKGDIAEGYSVSREKKESFPLTVTSAQKNPTAFYLCASSTRQLLRDNEQFFGPGTRLTVL.

In this sample, this clone turned up a few times. The rearrangement uses TRBV28 and TRBJ1-2; TRBD1 is a possible D gene (6 bases). The V gene lost 5 bases and the J gene lost 2 bases, with 12 bases spanning the gap. CDR1 is MDHEN and CDR2 is SYDVKM in the germline V gene. The length of the CDR3 is 14 residues. This chain's CDR3 is CASSVEGENYGYTF. The CDR3 nucleotides read TGTGCCAGCAGTGTTGAGGGGGAGAACTATGGCTACACCTTC.

This clone was seen only a few times. The J gene is TRBJ1-1, the V gene TRBV28, with 9 positions matching TRBD1. Per the germline V gene, CDR1 is MDHEN and CDR2 is SYDVKM. After removal of 5 bases from V and 3 bases from J, the junction contained 13 bases not matched to a gene. The length of the CDR3 is 17 residues. CDR3 bases: TGTGCCAGCAGTCCCGGGACAGGGTTCGATCGGGACACTGAAGCTTTCTTT. Its protein is CASSPGTGFDRDTEAFF.

This clone was seen only a few times. Other DNA sequences in the sample encode the same CDR3. The V call is TRBV7-9, the J call TRBJ1-2, with D possibly being TRBD1 (5 bases). The ends were cut back, 0 bases at V and 5 bases at J, with 10 bases in the middle. The CDR3 loop spans 14 amino acids. From germline, CDR1 is SEHNR and CDR2 FQNEAQ (reference sequence). The CDR3: CASSLAGRSYGYTF. In DNA, the CDR3 is TGTGCCAGCAGCTTAGCGGGACGGTCATATGGCTACACCTTC.

V and J are TRBV7-9 and TRBJ1-6, with TRBD1 as a possible D gene (5 bases). The CDR3 totals 17 residues. CDR1 is SEHNR and CDR2 is FQNEAQ in the germline V gene (reference sequence). V lost 5 bases, J lost 6 bases, and 20 bases lay in between. This CDR3 reads CASSLTATTDSNSPLHF. CDR3 coding DNA: TGTGCCAGCAGCCTGACAGCCACCACCGACAGTAATTCACCCCTCCACTTT.

This clone was observed a handful of times. The chain is built from TRBV2 and TRBJ1-2, with TRBD1 identical over 8 bases. The V gene's germline CDR1 is SNHLY and CDR2 FYNNEI. With 4 bases clipped from V and 7 bases from J, the junction kept 2 bases outside the gene matches. The length of the CDR3 is 12 residues. The DNA of the CDR3 is TGTGCCAGCAGTGTGACAGGGGTTGGCTACACCTTC. It is translated as CASSVTGVGYTF.

This chain uses TRBV4-1 with TRBJ1-1, with 9 bases aligning to TRBD1. The CDR3 length is 13 residues. The germline CDR1 and CDR2 sequences are MGHRA and YSYEKL. V lost 10 bases, J lost 5 bases, and 8 bases stayed unmatched. The CDR3 nucleotides are TGCGCCACCCGGGACAGGGTAGCTACTGAAGCTTTCTTT. Its protein product is CATRDRVATEAFF.

The table lists this clone with a few counts. J is TRBJ1-4 and V is TRBV19; 9 bases agree with TRBD1. The CDR3 is 15 residues long. Trimming took 7 bases from V and 0 from J; bases not matched to a gene: 3. Germline lookup yields CDR1 LNHDA and CDR2 SQIVND (reference sequence). The DNA of the CDR3 is TGTGCCAGTATGCGGGACAGGGCAACTAATGAAAAACTGTTTTTT. This sequence encodes CASMRDRATNEKLFF.

This clone was counted between two and nine times. The J gene is TRBJ1-2, the V gene TRBV28; the D is unclear. Germline-derived CDR1 and CDR2 are MDHEN and SYDVKM. The CDR3 is 13 amino acids. Trimming took off 6 bases at V and 4 bases at J, with 12 bases between the two ends. CDR3 residues: CASRTRRVYGYTF. The CDR3 coding sequence is TGTGCCAGCAGGACTCGCCGGGTCTATGGCTACACCTTC.

V usage is TRBV10-3 and J usage is TRBJ2-3, with TRBD1 identical over 9 bases. V gave up 2 bases and J gave up 2 bases; unmatched junction bases: 5. This CDR3 has 16 residues. Per the germline V gene, CDR1 is ENHRY and CDR2 is SYGVKD. The CDR3 bases are TGTGCCATCAGTGAGGCCGGGACAGGGATCACAGATACGCAGTATTTT. Amino acid sequence: CAISEAGTGITDTQYF.

The V gene is TRBV10-3, the J gene TRBJ2-7; D is unresolved. CDR3 length: 13 residues. The germline V gene has CDR1 ENHRY and CDR2 SYGVKD. The V and J ends lost 4 bases and 0 bases respectively, with 7 bases between them. The CDR3 sequence is CAISAGVSYEQYF. The DNA for the CDR3 is TGTGCCATCAGTGCTGGGGTCTCCTACGAGCAGTACTTC.

This clone came up a few times. The chain combines TRBV7-6 with TRBJ2-1; no clear D. The CDR3 extends over 15 amino acids. Germline loops: CDR1 SGHVS, CDR2 FNYEAQ. The V and J ends lost 5 bases and 5 bases respectively, with 16 bases between them. This CDR3 reads CASSPRGGVNNEQFF. CDR3 DNA: TGTGCCAGCAGCCCGCGAGGCGGTGTCAACAATGAGCAGTTCTTC.

The V gene is TRBV4-1, the J gene TRBJ1-5; maybe TRBD1 (5 bases). V gave up 6 bases and J gave up 2 bases, with 26 bases separating them. The germline V gene encodes CDR1 MGHRA and CDR2 YSYEKL. This CDR3 spans 19 amino acids. The CDR3 protein is CASRPTGLGNKNGNQPQHF. CDR3 DNA sequence: TGCGCCAGCAGACCCACGGGACTCGGGAACAAGAATGGCAATCAGCCCCAGCATTTT.

This chain links TRBV7-9 with TRBJ2-7; D not resolved. The CDR3 is made up of 10 amino acids. V dropped 1 base and J dropped 5 bases, with 0 bases sitting between them. The germline V gene encodes CDR1 SEHNR and CDR2 FQNEAQ (reference sequence). CDR3 coding DNA: TGTGCCAGCAGCTTAGACGAGCAGTACTTC. Its protein is CASSLDEQYF.

This clone was seen a handful of times. This rearrangement joins TRBV6-5 to TRBJ1-1; D unresolved. CDR1 and CDR2 from the germline V gene are MNHEY and SVGAGI. There are 11 residues in the CDR3. V shed 8 bases and J shed 0 bases, with 4 bases lying between them. The CDR3 DNA is TGTGCCAGCTTGGTGAACACTGAAGCTTTCTTT. The encoded protein is CASLVNTEAFF.

The rearrangement joins TRBV2 to TRBJ2-3; D may correspond to TRBD1 or TRBD2 (7 bases each). V lost 8 bases and J lost 5, with 14 bases in between. Germline assignment: CDR1 SNHLY and CDR2 FYNNEI. The CDR3 is 13 amino acids. The CDR3 region is CASCRGGEDTQYF. CDR3 nucleotides: TGTGCCAGCTGCAGGGGGGGCGAAGATACGCAGTATTTT.

V and J are TRBV7-8 and TRBJ2-7; D may be TRBD1 (6 bases). The germline V and J ends were trimmed by 4 bases and 3 bases, with 10 bases remaining between them. The CDR3 covers 13 residues. In germline, CDR1 is SGHVS, CDR2 FQNEAQ. The CDR3 protein is CASSSQGIYEQYF. Written as DNA, the CDR3 is TGTGCCAGCAGCTCGCAGGGGATCTACGAGCAGTACTTC.

The J gene is TRBJ2-5, the V gene TRBV5-1, with D maybe TRBD1 (6 bases). Germline CDR1 and CDR2: SGHRS and YFSETQ. Between the trimmed V and J ends, which lost 0 bases and 2 bases, there was a span of 11 bases. This CDR3 has 15 amino acids. In DNA, the CDR3 is TGCGCCAGCAGCTTGGGACAGGCCCGACAAGAGACCCAGTACTTC. Translating it yields CASSLGQARQETQYF.

The sample holds many counts of this clone. The sample carries other DNA sequences with the same CDR3. V is TRBV4-2 and J is TRBJ2-7; D call uncertain. CDR1 is LGHNA and CDR2 is YNFKEQ in the germline V gene. Trimming pared 0 bases from V and 2 bases from J, leaving 8 bases between. The length of the CDR3 is 14 residues. CDR3 sequence reads: CASSQDLGPYEQYF. The CDR3 region has the DNA TGTGCCAGCAGCCAAGATCTAGGTCCCTACGAGCAGTACTTC.

This clone was seen a handful of times. The chain joins TRBV9 to TRBJ1-2; tentatively, D is TRBD1 (6 bases). This CDR3 has 13 amino acids. V gave up 3 bases and J gave up 4 bases, with 10 bases separating them. CDR1 is SGDLS, CDR2 YYNGEE, per germline. CDR3 sequence: CASSAGELYGYTF. CDR3 DNA sequence: TGTGCCAGCAGCGCAGGGGAGCTCTATGGCTACACCTTC.

This chain uses TRBV4-1 with TRBJ1-6; D might be TRBD1 (5 bases). Per the germline V gene, CDR1 is MGHRA and CDR2 is YSYEKL. V lost 0 bases, J lost 10 bases, and 19 bases lay in between. This CDR3 region has 17 residues. The chain's CDR3 is CASSQEVPLPRGSPLHF. CDR3 nucleotides: TGCGCCAGCAGCCAAGAGGTTCCCCTCCCGAGGGGATCACCCCTCCACTTT.

This clone was seen at least ten times. The chain combines TRBV2 with TRBJ1-6; D remains ambiguous. This CDR3 contains 12 residues. Germline V gene data show CDR1 as SNHLY and CDR2 as FYNNEI. Trimming removed 7 bases at V and 10 bases at J, with 11 bases between. The CDR3 here is CASTDRGSPLHF. The CDR3 nucleotides read TGTGCCAGCACGGATAGAGGATCACCCCTCCACTTT.

The chain joins TRBV30 to TRBJ1-2; 7 nucleotides align to TRBD1. Germline trimming cut 3 bases from V and 0 bases from J; bases unmatched to any gene: 7. Germline V CDR1 and CDR2: GTSNPN, SVGIG (reference sequence). This CDR3 comprises 15 residues. CDR3 region: CAWRRPGGANYGYTF. CDR3 coding DNA: TGTGCCTGGAGACGCCCAGGGGGGGCTAACTATGGCTACACCTTC. The full variable domain, its missing parts supplied by reference TRBV30 and TRBJ1-2, is SQTIHQWPATLVQPVGSPLSLECTVEGTSNPNLYWYRQAAGRGLQLLFYSVGIGQISSEVPQNLSASRPQDRQFILSSKKLLLSDSGFYLCAWRRPGGANYGYTFGSGTRLTVV.

The CDR3 loop reads CASSTHRGRVYEQYF. The CDR3 bases are TGTGCCAGCAGCACTCACAGGGGGCGAGTCTACGAGCAGTACTTC. The chain links TRBV11-2 to TRBJ2-7; 9 bases agree with TRBD1. The germline gives CDR1 SGHAT, CDR2 FQNNGV. Trimming removed 5 bases from V and 3 bases from J; junction bases left unmatched: 8. This CDR3 is built from 15 residues.